This TCR beta chain derives from a study of shared clonotypes between healthy human individuals. Original processing notes: Filtering was not the same, since immunoSEQ gave junction-only sequences without quality scores. Sequencing was performed with immunoSEQ multiplex PCR; in TCRdb, only in-frame clones are kept and a portion is missing. Clone size and V and J calls were adopted from that table, with D and trimming inferred from the DNA. Of some 1,900,000 clones listed, about 95% were seen once; the top ten hold 1.2%. The germline gives CDR1 MNHEY, CDR2 SMNVEV (reference sequence). This CDR3 comprises 14 residues. V was clipped by 5 bases and J by 2 bases, with 13 bases between them. The naive CD8 population came from CD45RO-negative cells selected for CCR7, without terminally differentiated effector memory CD45RA+ cells.

The sequencing sample was made of naive CD8+ T cells sorted from blood. The chain combines TRBV27 with TRBJ2-7; D is perhaps TRBD2 (5 bases). This receptor was identified in a man younger than 35 in good health. The CDR3: CASSPTGVPYEQYF. The CDR3 nucleotides are TGTGCCAGCAGTCCCACCGGGGTCCCCTACGAGCAGTACTTC.